This TCR beta chain was found in a study of neurological immune-mediated disorders. Study findings and constraints: The greatest degree of TCR clonal expansion was observed in HTLV-1-associated myelopathy, with the lowest in multiple sclerosis, below that of healthy controls. Expanded clones shared no CDR3 amino acid sequences across subjects, suggesting private repertoires in all groups.

This clonotype was observed at least ten times. Its antigen is currently unknown. Synthesis of cDNA was accomplished via 5'RACE employing 10-nucleotide random UMIs. TCRdb called the 5' RACE reads again in MiXCR, with one record for every CDR3 protein. The sample yields about 50,000 distinct CDR3 sequences, around a tenth seen once. Unsorted libraries came from 2 million PBMCs stored at -80 °C. The CDR3 is made up of 13 amino acids. V lost 6 bases to trimming and J lost 0 bases, with 8 bases between them. The chain employs TRBV12-3 or TRBV12-4 and TRBJ1-1; no firm D call. The sequence was collected from a man aged 65 to 79 with HTLV-1-associated myelopathy (HAM/TSP). Material for sequencing was PBMCs. Written as DNA, the CDR3 is TGTGCCAGCAGATTTCGAGTGAACACTGAAGCTTTCTTT. As protein: CASRFRVNTEAFF.